One sample yielded the 9 T cell receptor beta chains listed below, sequenced in a study of long-term antiretroviral therapy in people with HIV. immunoSEQ v3.0 was run at survey level. Clones were sequenced by immunoSEQ multiplex PCR, and TCRdb holds only the in-frame ones, with some missing. The sample consists of tens of thousands of clones, around 86% of them appearing once. The material sequenced was unsorted PBMCs, taken 1 year after starting antiretroviral therapy. The source is a young man with HIV.

V usage is TRBV6-1 and J usage is TRBJ2-5; D possibly corresponds to TRBD2 (6 bases). This CDR3 has 15 amino acids. The germline V gene has CDR1 MNHNS and CDR2 SASEGT. Trimming removed 3 bases at V and 4 bases at J, with 15 bases between. CDR3 protein: CASSDSRGRIETQYF. The CDR3 DNA follows: TGTGCCAGCAGTGACTCTCGGGGGAGGATAGAGACCCAGTACTTC.

The rearrangement uses TRBV6-1 and TRBJ2-7; D is possibly TRBD2 (6 bases). The germline V gene encodes CDR1 MNHNS and CDR2 SASEGT. The V gene lost 6 bases and the J gene lost 3 bases, with 15 bases spanning the gap. This CDR3 has 14 amino acids. CDR3 sequence reads: CASRDVGTLYEQYF. The CDR3 nucleotides are TGTGCCAGCAGGGATGTGGGGACTCTCTACGAGCAGTACTTC.

The V and J genes are TRBV5-4 and TRBJ2-5, with 12 positions matching TRBD1. J lost 5 bases, V lost 0 bases, and 2 bases had no gene match. In germline, CDR1 is SGHNT, CDR2 YYREEE (reference sequence). The CDR3 totals 15 residues. The DNA for the CDR3 is TGTGCCAGCAGCTTGGGGGACAGGGGGCAGGAGACCCAGTACTTC. This codes for CASSLGDRGQETQYF.

This chain links TRBV11-2 with TRBJ1-2, with D possibly being TRBD1 (6 bases). The CDR3 runs 15 residues. The germline gives CDR1 SGHAT, CDR2 FQNNGV. The ends were cut back, 5 bases at V and 2 bases at J, with 15 bases in the middle. The CDR3 spells CASSPQGQENYGYTF. CDR3 DNA sequence: TGTGCCAGCAGCCCCCAGGGACAAGAGAACTATGGCTACACCTTC. The variable domain in full, with the rest retrieved from reference TRBV11-2 and TRBJ1-2, is EAGVAQSPRYKIIEKRQSVAFWCNPISGHATLYWYQQILGQGPKLLIQFQNNGVVDDSQLPKDRFSAERLKGVDSTLKIQPAKLEDSAVYLCASSPQGQENYGYTFGSGTRLTVV.

This clone was found a few times. The chain has TRBV5-1 and TRBJ2-3; 12 bases match TRBD2. The V gene end was trimmed by 3 bases and the J gene end by 6 bases; junction bases not matched to a gene: 8. CDR1 is SGHRS and CDR2 is YFSETQ in the germline V gene. There are 16 residues in the CDR3. For the CDR3, the DNA is TGCGCCAGCAGCTCACCGACTAGCGGGAGCGGGGATACGCAGTATTTT. Amino acid sequence: CASSSPTSGSGDTQYF.

The V and J genes are TRBV19 and TRBJ1-3, with D unclear. Between the trimmed V and J ends, which lost 6 bases and 3 bases, there was a span of 12 bases. The CDR3 is made up of 14 amino acids. Germline V CDR1 and CDR2: LNHDA, SQIVND (reference sequence). CDR3 nucleotide sequence: TGTGCCAGTAGCTCGTCCCGATTTGGAAACACCATATATTTT. Encoded protein: CASSSSRFGNTIYF.

This rearrangement joins TRBV7-3 to TRBJ2-1; no definite D call. V was cut by 2 bases and J by 10 bases, with 9 bases left in between. The CDR3 is made up of 12 amino acids. Germline V gene data show CDR1 as SGHTA and CDR2 as FQGTGA. The CDR3: CASSLGPSEQFF. The CDR3 nucleotides read TGTGCCAGCAGCTTAGGGCCGTCCGAGCAGTTCTTC.

The CDR3 reads CASSPLPPASSYNSPLHF. In DNA, the CDR3 is TGTGCCAGCAGCCCCCTCCCCCCGGCGAGCTCCTATAATTCACCCCTCCACTTT. V and J are TRBV7-8 and TRBJ1-6; D gene uncertain. Germline loops: CDR1 SGHVS, CDR2 FQNEAQ. CDR3 length equals 18 residues. Deletions cut 5 bases from V and 0 bases from J, with 17 bases between.

The V call is TRBV4-1, the J call TRBJ2-5, with D perhaps given as TRBD1 or TRBD2 (5 bases each). Per germline, CDR1 MGHRA and CDR2 YSYEKL. This CDR3 is 14 amino acids long. Trimming removed 3 bases from V and 5 bases from J, with 13 bases in between. CDR3 sequence reads: CASSQGTGLETQYF. CDR3 DNA sequence: TGCGCCAGCAGCCAGGGGACGGGCCTTGAGACCCAGTACTTC.